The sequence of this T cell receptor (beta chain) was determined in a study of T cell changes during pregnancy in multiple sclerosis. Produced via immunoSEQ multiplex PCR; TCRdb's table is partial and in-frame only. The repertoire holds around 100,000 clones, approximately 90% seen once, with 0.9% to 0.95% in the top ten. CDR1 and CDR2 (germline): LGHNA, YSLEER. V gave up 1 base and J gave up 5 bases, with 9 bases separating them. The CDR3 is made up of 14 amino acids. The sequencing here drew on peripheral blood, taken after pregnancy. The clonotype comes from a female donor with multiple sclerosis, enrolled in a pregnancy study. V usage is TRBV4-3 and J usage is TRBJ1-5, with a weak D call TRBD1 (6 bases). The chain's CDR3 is CASSQGGRDQPQHF. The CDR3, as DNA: TGCGCCAGCAGCCAAGGGGGGCGGGATCAGCCCCAGCATTTT.